Below, 21 T cell receptor beta chains from the same sample are listed, as sequenced in a study of cytomegalovirus exposure and HLA in healthy donors. Sequencing was performed with immunoSEQ multiplex PCR; in TCRdb, only in-frame clones are kept and a portion is missing. The sample has more than 200,000 clones, 90% seen once. Material: PBMCs. The source of these receptors is a woman in her twenties or thirties in good health and CMV-seronegative.

This chain uses TRBV9 with TRBJ2-2; 11 bases are a match to TRBD2. CDR1 and CDR2 (germline): SGDLS, YYNGEE. This CDR3 region has 16 residues. With V trimmed by 3 bases and J by 2 bases, 3 bases remained unmatched. The CDR3 loop reads CASSARLAGNTGELFF. As DNA, the CDR3 is TGTGCCAGCAGCGCCCGACTAGCGGGAAACACCGGGGAGCTGTTTTTT.

V usage is TRBV14 and J usage is TRBJ2-4; D may be TRBD2 (6 bases). V was clipped by 1 base and J by 9 bases, with 10 bases between them. This CDR3 is built from 13 residues. CDR1 and CDR2 (germline): SGHDN, FVKESK. In DNA, the CDR3 is TGTGCCAGCAGCCAAGTGGGGGGAGCCATTCAGTACTTC. Residues: CASSQVGGAIQYF.

The chain is built from TRBV29-1 and TRBJ1-1, with D hard to call. In germline, CDR1 is SQVTM, CDR2 ANQGSEA. The V end lost 3 bases, the J end lost 5 bases, and 4 bases lay between the germline ends. CDR3 size: 10 residues. The CDR3 sequence: CSVEETEAFF. The CDR3 DNA reads as TGCAGCGTTGAGGAGACTGAAGCTTTCTTT.

The chain is built from TRBV6-1 and TRBJ2-7; 7 bases match TRBD2. This CDR3 contains 13 residues. Germline V CDR1 and CDR2: MNHNS, SASEGT. The ends lost 4 bases at V and 3 bases at J; junction bases unmatched: 3. CDR3 coding DNA: TGTGCCAGCAGTGCCGGACTAGGCTACGAGCAGTACTTC. Amino acids: CASSAGLGYEQYF.

The chain couples TRBV11-3 to TRBJ2-2; D is undetermined. In germline, CDR1 is SGHNT, CDR2 YENEEA. The CDR3 is 13 residues long. V lost 2 bases and J lost 1, with 2 bases in between. The CDR3, as DNA: TGTGCCAGCAGCTTACAGAACACCGGGGAGCTGTTTTTT. It encodes CASSLQNTGELFF.

The genes are TRBV27 and TRBJ1-1, with 10 bases fitting TRBD1. This CDR3 region has 18 residues. Germline lookup yields CDR1 MNHEY and CDR2 SMNVEV (reference sequence). V trimming: 6 bases; J trimming: 6 bases; junction bases outside the gene matches: 19. This CDR3 reads CASSGTRSTGQGTAEAFF. Written as DNA, the CDR3 is TGTGCCAGCAGCGGTACCCGGTCGACGGGACAGGGGACCGCTGAAGCTTTCTTT.

Written as DNA, the CDR3 is TGCGCCAGCAGCCAAGGAACAGGGGCCGGCTACGAGCAGTACTTC. This sequence encodes CASSQGTGAGYEQYF. This chain links TRBV4-3 with TRBJ2-7; 7 nucleotides line up with TRBD1. Germline-derived CDR1 and CDR2 are LGHNA and YSLEER. The CDR3 contains 15 residues. The J segment lost 3 bases and the V segment lost 1 base, leaving 6 bases of the junction unmatched.

The chain joins TRBV2 to TRBJ2-6, with D unresolved. The CDR3 extends over 17 amino acids. The V gene lost 8 bases and the J gene lost 0 bases, with 17 bases spanning the gap. Germline lookup yields CDR1 SNHLY and CDR2 FYNNEI. CDR3 sequence reads: CASYAGTVFSGANVLTF. The CDR3 DNA reads TGTGCCAGCTACGCCGGAACGGTCTTCTCTGGGGCCAACGTCCTGACTTTC.

The V call is TRBV7-2, the J call TRBJ2-3; D is ambiguous. CDR3 length: 14 residues. V was clipped by 1 base and J by 6 bases, with 11 bases between them. CDR1 and CDR2 from the germline V gene are SGHTA and FQGNSA. DNA for the CDR3: TGTGCCAGCAGCTTAGTGCGCGGCTGGGATACGCAGTATTTT. Its translation is CASSLVRGWDTQYF.

The rearrangement uses TRBV2 and TRBJ2-4; no firm D call. CDR3 length: 11 residues. Trimming removed 4 bases from V and 8 bases from J, with 6 bases in between. Germline loops: CDR1 SNHLY, CDR2 FYNNEI. CDR3 sequence: CASSGADIQYF. The CDR3 DNA reads as TGTGCCAGCAGTGGGGCAGACATTCAGTACTTC.

The chain is built from TRBV28 and TRBJ1-5; unclear D gene. Trimming removed 1 base from V and 0 bases from J, with 13 bases in between. This CDR3 spans 17 amino acids. Germline V lookup: CDR1 MDHEN, CDR2 SYDVKM. In DNA, the CDR3 is TGTGCCAGCAGTTTATATGGCCTCCGGTTTAGCAATCAGCCCCAGCATTTT. Translating gives CASSLYGLRFSNQPQHF.

The rearrangement joins TRBV19 to TRBJ2-7; D unresolved. Trimming stripped 5 bases from V and 0 bases from J, with 11 bases between. In germline, CDR1 is LNHDA, CDR2 SQIVND (reference sequence). This CDR3 has 14 amino acids. The CDR3 loop is CASSLQAHSYEQYF. In DNA, the CDR3 is TGTGCCAGTAGTTTGCAGGCCCACTCCTACGAGCAGTACTTC. The full variable domain, its missing parts supplied by reference TRBV19 and TRBJ2-7, is DGGITQSPKYLFRKEGQNVTLSCEQNLNHDAMYWYRQDPGQGLRLIYYSQIVNDFQKGDIAEGYSVSREKKESFPLTVTSAQKNPTAFYLCASSLQAHSYEQYFGPGTRLTVT.

In its sample, this clone was seen a few times. V and J are TRBV6-6 and TRBJ1-5; a possible D gene is TRBD1 (5 bases). Germline CDR1 is MNHNY and CDR2 is SVGAGI (reference sequence). V was trimmed by 8 bases and J by 4 bases, leaving 12 bases between them. CDR3 size: 13 residues. The CDR3 DNA is TGTGCCAGCCGTGGGAAGGGGAATCAGCCCCAGCATTTT. This gives the protein CASRGKGNQPQHF.

The chain couples TRBV9 to TRBJ2-2; D is uncertain. The CDR3 is 15 amino acids. The V and J ends lost 3 bases and 5 bases respectively, with 14 bases between them. Germline lookup yields CDR1 SGDLS and CDR2 YYNGEE. In DNA form, the CDR3 reads TGTGCCAGCAGCGCTGGTGGAGTAGCTACCGGGGAGCTGTTTTTT. Its protein product is CASSAGGVATGELFF.

On this clone: A junction end diverges from the germline sequence, so it may reflect a read error. The genes are TRBV7-8 and TRBJ1-2; D is unresolved. The CDR3 extends over 11 amino acids. The germline gives CDR1 SGHVS, CDR2 FQNEAQ. CDR3 in DNA: TGTGCCAGCAGCTTAGGGGCAGCCGTATCCTTC. It is translated as CASSLGAAVSF.

V and J are TRBV18 and TRBJ2-7; TRBD1 matches at 8 bases. V dropped 3 bases and J dropped 3; count of bases not matched to a gene: 4. The CDR3 consists of 14 residues. Germline V gives CDR1 KGHSH, CDR2 LQKENI. CDR3 DNA sequence: TGTGCCAGCTCACCTACGGGACAGGACTACGAGCAGTACTTC. It specifies CASSPTGQDYEQYF. Complete variable domain (other parts from reference TRBV18 and TRBJ2-7): NAGVMQNPRHLVRRRGQEARLRCSPMKGHSHVYWYRQLPEEGLKFMVYLQKENIIDESGMPKERFSAEFPKEGPSILRIQQVVRGDSAAYFCASSPTGQDYEQYFGPGTRLTVT.

This chain links TRBV6-6 with TRBJ2-6; D uncertain. Germline values: CDR1 MNHNY, CDR2 SVGAGI (reference sequence). The CDR3 spans 15 residues. The ends were cut back, 2 bases at V and 0 bases at J, with 5 bases in the middle. CDR3 coding DNA: TGTGCCAGCAGTTACGGGGTCTCTGGGGCCAACGTCCTGACTTTC. Amino acid sequence: CASSYGVSGANVLTF.

The chain recombines TRBV7-6 with TRBJ2-5, with TRBD2 as a possible D gene (5 bases). Germline loops: CDR1 SGHVS, CDR2 FNYEAQ. CDR3 length: 14 amino acids. The V and J ends lost 2 bases and 2 bases respectively, with 9 bases between them. CDR3 DNA sequence: TGTGCCAGCAGCTTATTCCAGCGGCAAGAGACCCAGTACTTC. Translated: CASSLFQRQETQYF.

This clone was seen repeatedly, ten times or more. The J gene is TRBJ2-2, the V gene TRBV25-1; 7 nucleotides align to TRBD1. With 6 bases clipped from V and 4 bases from J, the junction kept 8 bases outside the gene matches. This CDR3 region has 15 residues. Per germline, CDR1 MGHDK and CDR2 SYGVNS. The CDR3 region has the DNA TGTGCCAGCAGCTACGACAGGGATGTCACCGGGGAGCTGTTTTTT. This sequence encodes CASSYDRDVTGELFF.

V is TRBV29-1 and J is TRBJ1-2; D unclear. Trimming took 4 bases from V and 8 from J, leaving 14 bases between them. Germline CDR1 SQVTM, CDR2 ANQGSEA. This CDR3 contains 12 residues. The CDR3 sequence is CSVAHPLHGYTF. CDR3 coding DNA: TGCAGCGTTGCCCATCCCCTTCACGGCTACACCTTC.

This clone occurred a few times. The chain has TRBV6-1 and TRBJ2-1, with D perhaps TRBD1 (5 bases). The germline V gene has CDR1 MNHNS and CDR2 SASEGT. The CDR3 has 15 residues. V lost 5 bases and J lost 0, with 11 bases in between. The CDR3 loop reads CASSKQASSYNEQFF. The CDR3 bases are TGTGCCAGCAGTAAACAGGCAAGCTCCTACAATGAGCAGTTCTTC.